The 9 T cell receptor beta chains below were found in one sample sequenced in a study of beta chain features in type 1 diabetes. What was sequenced were expressed TCRB transcripts, since all of the isolated RNA had been reverse transcribed. Here immunoSEQ multiplex PCR was the method, and the copy in TCRdb shows in-frame clones only, minus some. Seen here are roughly 400,000 clones, over 8.5% observed once, and the top ten hold approximately 0.55%. Which antigens these TCRs recognize remains unknown. Study findings and constraints: In all four CD4+ subsets, TCRB CDR3 length was significantly, moderately reduced in type 1 diabetes.

The sequencing sample was made of central memory CD4+ T cells from blood. These receptors were taken from a man aged 25-45 years with type 1 diabetes.

The table lists this clone with a few counts. The V call is TRBV10-3, the J call TRBJ2-1; 8 nucleotides agree with TRBD2. The CDR3 contains 15 residues. Trimming took 8 bases from V and 10 from J; bases not matched to a gene: 16. CDR1 and CDR2 from the germline V gene are ENHRY and SYGVKD. The DNA for the CDR3 is TGTGCCATCCAGCGGGAGAGACATAATTTAGGCGAGCAGTTCTTC. It translates to CAIQRERHNLGEQFF.

The rearrangement joins TRBV6-1 to TRBJ2-7; no firm D call. This CDR3 region has 14 residues. CDR1 is MNHNS, CDR2 SASEGT, per germline. V gave up 5 bases and J gave up 1 base, with 12 bases separating them. CDR3: CASSYNVASYEQYF. The CDR3 DNA is TGTGCCAGCAGTTATAATGTGGCTTCCTACGAGCAGTACTTC.

The J gene is TRBJ2-3, the V gene TRBV11-3, with TRBD2 identical over 7 bases. The CDR3 length is 16 residues. The V gene end was trimmed by 1 base and the J gene end by 2 bases; junction bases not matched to a gene: 6. Per germline, CDR1 SGHNT and CDR2 YENEEA. Here the CDR3 DNA reads TGTGCCAGCAGCTTAGTAGCGGGTATCTACACAGATACGCAGTATTTT. It encodes CASSLVAGIYTDTQYF.

The V and J genes are TRBV6-5 and TRBJ2-1; 10 bases align to TRBD2. The V and J ends lost 6 bases and 9 bases, in that order; junction bases with no gene match: 11. Germline loops: CDR1 MNHEY, CDR2 SVGAGI. This CDR3 region has 15 residues. CDR3 nucleotides: TGTGCCAGCAGGGTCGGGCTAGCGGGAGTTGCTGAGCAGTTCTTC. Translation gives CASRVGLAGVAEQFF.

Only a few counts were recorded for this clone. The chain employs TRBV5-1 and TRBJ2-5; TRBD2 might be the D (5 bases). The CDR3 contains 14 residues. V lost 0 bases to trimming and J lost 3 bases, with 9 bases between them. CDR1 SGHRS and CDR2 YFSETQ come from the germline V gene. CDR3 sequence: CASSLGVGEETQYF. The CDR3 DNA is TGCGCCAGCAGCTTGGGCGTCGGGGAAGAGACCCAGTACTTC. Full variable domain (rest looked up from reference TRBV5-1 and TRBJ2-5): KAGVTQTPRYLIKTRGQQVTLSCSPISGHRSVSWYQQTPGQGLQFLFEYFSETQRNKGNFPGRFSGRQFSNSRSEMNVSTLELGDSALYLCASSLGVGEETQYFGPGTRLLVL.

V and J are TRBV7-2 and TRBJ2-2, with 9 bases fitting TRBD2. CDR1 is SGHTA and CDR2 is FQGNSA in the germline V gene. The CDR3 runs to 15 residues. V was clipped by 1 base and J by 5 bases; unmatched bases: 2. In nucleotides, the CDR3 is TGTGCCAGCAGCTTAGTAGCGGGAGTAACCGGGGAGCTGTTTTTT. The encoded protein is CASSLVAGVTGELFF.

V is TRBV5-8 and J is TRBJ2-1, with D possibly matching TRBD1 (5 bases). Trimming took off 4 bases at V and 14 bases at J, with 10 bases between the two ends. The CDR3 length is 10 residues. CDR1 is SGHTS, CDR2 YDEGEE, per germline. CDR3 nucleotides: TGTGCCAGCAGCCGACAGTCCGAGTTCTTC. Translation gives CASSRQSEFF. The variable domain in full, with the rest retrieved from reference TRBV5-8 and TRBJ2-1, is EAGVTQSPTHLIKTRGQQATLRCSPISGHTSVYWYQQALGLGLQFLLWYDEGEERNRGNFPPRFSGRQFPNYSSELNVNALELEDSALYLCASSRQSEFFGPGTRLTVL.

This clone was observed a handful of times. The J gene is TRBJ2-1, the V gene TRBV6-5; 7 nucleotides align to TRBD2. Trimming at V came to 5 bases and at J to 7 bases, leaving 8 bases not matched to a gene. The CDR3 runs 14 residues. Germline V gene lookup returns CDR1 MNHEY and CDR2 SVGAGI. CDR3: CASSQGLSTNEQFF. CDR3 nucleotides: TGTGCCAGCAGTCAGGGACTAAGCACTAATGAGCAGTTCTTC.

J is TRBJ2-1 and V is TRBV5-5; D ambiguous. V lost 0 bases and J lost 0, with 10 bases in between. Germline values: CDR1 SGHKS, CDR2 YYEKEE (reference sequence). The CDR3 runs 16 residues. The CDR3 spells CASSLAFKSSYNEQFF. CDR3 bases: TGTGCCAGCAGCTTGGCGTTTAAAAGCTCCTACAATGAGCAGTTCTTC.